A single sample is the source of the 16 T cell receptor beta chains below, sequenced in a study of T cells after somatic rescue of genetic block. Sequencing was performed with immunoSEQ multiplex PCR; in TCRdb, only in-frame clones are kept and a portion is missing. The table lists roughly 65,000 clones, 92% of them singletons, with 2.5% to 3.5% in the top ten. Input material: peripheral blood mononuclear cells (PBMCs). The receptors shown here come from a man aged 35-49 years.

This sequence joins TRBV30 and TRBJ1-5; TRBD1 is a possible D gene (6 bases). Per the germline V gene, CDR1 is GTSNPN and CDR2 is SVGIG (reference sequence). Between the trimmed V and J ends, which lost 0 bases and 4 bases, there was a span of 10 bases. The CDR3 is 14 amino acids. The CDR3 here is CAWSVRQVNQPQHF. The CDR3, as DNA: TGTGCCTGGAGTGTCCGACAGGTGAATCAGCCCCAGCATTTT.

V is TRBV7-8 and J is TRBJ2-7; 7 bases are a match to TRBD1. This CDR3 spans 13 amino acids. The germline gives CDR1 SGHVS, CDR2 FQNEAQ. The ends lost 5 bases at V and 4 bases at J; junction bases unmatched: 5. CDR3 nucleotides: TGTGCCAGCAGCCCTAGGGGGCAGTACGAGCAGTACTTC. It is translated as CASSPRGQYEQYF.

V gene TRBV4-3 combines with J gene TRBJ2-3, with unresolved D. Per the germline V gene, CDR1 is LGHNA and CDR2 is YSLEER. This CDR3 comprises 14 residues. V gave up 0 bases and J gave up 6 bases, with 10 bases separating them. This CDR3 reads CASSQDTDLDTQYF. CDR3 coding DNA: TGCGCCAGCAGCCAAGATACCGACCTGGATACGCAGTATTTT.

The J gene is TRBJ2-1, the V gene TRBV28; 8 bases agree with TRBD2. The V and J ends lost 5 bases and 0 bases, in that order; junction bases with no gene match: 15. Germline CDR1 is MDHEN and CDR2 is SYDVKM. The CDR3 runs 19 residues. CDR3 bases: TGTGCCAGCAGTGGAACCGGGACTAGAAAGACAGACTCCTACAATGAGCAGTTCTTC. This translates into CASSGTGTRKTDSYNEQFF.

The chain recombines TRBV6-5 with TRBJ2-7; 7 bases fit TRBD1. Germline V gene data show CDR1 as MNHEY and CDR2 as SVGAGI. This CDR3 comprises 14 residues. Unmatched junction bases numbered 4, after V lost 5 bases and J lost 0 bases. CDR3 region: CASSTGDRSYEQYF. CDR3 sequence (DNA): TGTGCCAGCAGTACAGGGGATCGCTCCTACGAGCAGTACTTC.

The CDR3: CASSQGGGTVQETQYF. The CDR3 nucleotides are TGTGCCAGCAGCCAAGGCGGCGGGACAGTCCAAGAGACCCAGTACTTC. This chain links TRBV11-2 with TRBJ2-5; D possibly corresponds to TRBD1 (7 bases). This CDR3 contains 16 residues. Trimming shortened V by 5 bases and J by 1 base, and 17 bases separated the two germline ends. Per the germline V gene, CDR1 is SGHAT and CDR2 is FQNNGV.

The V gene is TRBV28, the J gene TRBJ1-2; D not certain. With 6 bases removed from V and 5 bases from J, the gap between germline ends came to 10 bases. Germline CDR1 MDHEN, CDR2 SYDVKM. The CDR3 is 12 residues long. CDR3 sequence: CASSETGYGYTF. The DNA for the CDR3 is TGTGCCAGCAGCGAGACCGGATATGGCTACACCTTC.

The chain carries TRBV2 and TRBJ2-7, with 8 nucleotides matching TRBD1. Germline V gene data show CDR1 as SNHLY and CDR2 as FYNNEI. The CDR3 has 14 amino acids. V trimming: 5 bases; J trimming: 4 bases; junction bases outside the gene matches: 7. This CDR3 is CASSLQGERYEQYF. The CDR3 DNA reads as TGTGCCAGCAGTTTACAGGGGGAGAGGTACGAGCAGTACTTC.

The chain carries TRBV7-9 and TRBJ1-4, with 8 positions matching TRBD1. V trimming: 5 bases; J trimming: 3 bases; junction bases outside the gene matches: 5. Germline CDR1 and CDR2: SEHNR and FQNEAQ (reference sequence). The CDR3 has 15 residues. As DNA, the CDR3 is TGTGCCAGCAGCCCAGGGACAGGTCCTAATGAAAAACTGTTTTTT. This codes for CASSPGTGPNEKLFF.

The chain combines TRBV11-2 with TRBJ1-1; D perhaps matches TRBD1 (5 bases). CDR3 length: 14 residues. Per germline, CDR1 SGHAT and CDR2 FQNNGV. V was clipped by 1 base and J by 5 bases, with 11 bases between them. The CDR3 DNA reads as TGTGCCAGCAGCTTAGTGTCGGGGGGAACTGAAGCTTTCTTT. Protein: CASSLVSGGTEAFF.

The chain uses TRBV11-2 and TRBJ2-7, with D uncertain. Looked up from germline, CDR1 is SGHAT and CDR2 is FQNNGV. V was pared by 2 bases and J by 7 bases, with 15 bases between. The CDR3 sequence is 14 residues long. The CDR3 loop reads CASSLPSNVGEQYF. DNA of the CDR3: TGTGCCAGCAGCTTACCTTCGAACGTAGGTGAGCAGTACTTC.

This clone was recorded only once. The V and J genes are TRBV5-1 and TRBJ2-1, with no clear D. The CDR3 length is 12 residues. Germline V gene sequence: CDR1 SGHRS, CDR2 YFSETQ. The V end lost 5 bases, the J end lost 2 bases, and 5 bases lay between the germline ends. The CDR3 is CASRPTYNEQFF. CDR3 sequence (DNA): TGCGCCAGCAGACCAACCTACAATGAGCAGTTCTTC.

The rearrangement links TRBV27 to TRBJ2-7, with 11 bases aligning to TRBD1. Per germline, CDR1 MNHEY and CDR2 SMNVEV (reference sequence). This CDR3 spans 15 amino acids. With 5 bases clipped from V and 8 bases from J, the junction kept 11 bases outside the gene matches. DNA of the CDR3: TGTGCCAGCAGTGTCTCGGGTGGACAGGGGGCGAAGCAGTACTTC. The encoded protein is CASSVSGGQGAKQYF.

CDR3 bases: TGTGCCAGCAGCTCAGGGTTAAATGAGCAGTTCTTC. Protein: CASSSGLNEQFF. The J gene is TRBJ2-1, the V gene TRBV11-2; maybe TRBD1 (5 bases). V lost 4 bases and J lost 7, with 8 bases in between. Germline lookup yields CDR1 SGHAT and CDR2 FQNNGV. CDR3 size: 12 residues.

The CDR3: CASSKATAETQYF. DNA for the CDR3: TGTGCCAGCAGCAAGGCGACAGCGGAGACCCAGTACTTC. The genes are TRBV21-1 and TRBJ2-5; the table assigns TRBD1, which was not confirmed against the DNA. TRBV21-1 is designated a pseudogene. The CDR3 is made up of 13 amino acids.

This CDR3 reads CASSFSSVQAGTTNEKLFF. In DNA, the CDR3 is TGTGCCAGCAGTTTTAGTTCGGTTCAGGCAGGGACAACTAATGAAAAACTGTTTTTT. V is TRBV2 and J is TRBJ1-4; tentative D call: TRBD1 (5 bases). V dropped 5 bases and J dropped 0 bases, with 22 bases sitting between them. The germline V gene encodes CDR1 SNHLY and CDR2 FYNNEI. CDR3 length: 19 amino acids.